The 12 T cell receptor beta chains given below trace back to one sample, sequenced in a study of blood T cell repertoires in COVID-19. Sequenced by immunoSEQ multiplex PCR; TCRdb stores in-frame clones only, minus some. The sample lists some 270,000 clones, approximately 86% occurring once. Sequencing was carried out using peripheral blood. All receptors derive from a man between 35 and 55 years old with active or convalescent COVID-19.

For the CDR3, the DNA is TGCAGCGCCCACCGAACGGTCCAAGAGACCCAGTACTTC. Translating it yields CSAHRTVQETQYF. The rearrangement uses TRBV29-1 and TRBJ2-5, with D uncertain. CDR3 length: 13 amino acids. The germline CDR1 and CDR2 sequences are SQVTM and ANQGSEA. The V end was cut by 7 bases, the J end by 1 base, with 13 bases between.

The V gene is TRBV7-6, the J gene TRBJ2-6; D possibly corresponds to TRBD2 (5 bases). The V end lost 3 bases, the J end lost 3 bases, and 18 bases lay between the germline ends. The CDR3 is 18 residues long. Germline V gene sequence: CDR1 SGHVS, CDR2 FNYEAQ. Written as DNA, the CDR3 is TGTGCCAGCAGCTTGAATGCGGGTCAGAGGGATGGGGCCAACGTCCTGACTTTC. Its protein product is CASSLNAGQRDGANVLTF.

A few counts support this clone. This rearrangement joins TRBV30 to TRBJ2-2; D is undetermined. The CDR3 contains 13 residues. Germline lookup yields CDR1 GTSNPN and CDR2 SVGIG (reference sequence). Trimming cost V 2 bases and J 3 bases, with 7 bases left between them. The CDR3 is CAWSLLYTGELFF. Written as DNA, the CDR3 is TGTGCCTGGAGTTTACTATACACCGGGGAGCTGTTTTTT.

The rearrangement links TRBV6-4 to TRBJ2-1; 13 bases agree with TRBD2. The CDR3 runs to 17 residues. Trimming took 6 bases from V and 6 from J; bases not matched to a gene: 11. Germline V gene lookup returns CDR1 MRHNA and CDR2 SNTAGT. The CDR3 loop is CASSPPGLAGSGNEQFF. The CDR3 DNA is TGTGCCAGCAGCCCCCCGGGACTAGCGGGATCGGGCAATGAGCAGTTCTTC.

This clone showed up just a few times. This chain uses TRBV6-5 with TRBJ1-6, with D perhaps matching TRBD1 (6 bases). Germline V CDR1 and CDR2: MNHEY, SVGAGI. The ends were cut back, 11 bases at V and 4 bases at J, with 12 bases in the middle. This CDR3 has 13 amino acids. DNA for the CDR3: TGTGCCGCAACGACAGGTTATAATTCACCCCTCCACTTT. Protein sequence: CAATTGYNSPLHF.

The sample holds one count of this clone. V is TRBV7-9 and J is TRBJ2-3, with D uncertain. Germline assignment: CDR1 SEHNR and CDR2 FQNEAQ (reference sequence). The CDR3 loop spans 13 amino acids. The ends were cut back, 2 bases at V and 4 bases at J, with 7 bases in the middle. The CDR3 region has the DNA TGTGCCAGCAGCTTATCCTTCGCAGATACGCAGTATTTT. Amino acid sequence: CASSLSFADTQYF.

J is TRBJ2-1 and V is TRBV4-1; TRBD1 aligns across 9 bases. V dropped 2 bases and J dropped 0; count of bases not matched to a gene: 2. The CDR3 covers 16 residues. From germline, CDR1 is MGHRA and CDR2 YSYEKL. The CDR3 protein is CASSQLTGGSYNEQFF. CDR3 bases: TGCGCCAGCAGCCAATTGACAGGGGGCTCCTACAATGAGCAGTTCTTC.

This sequence joins TRBV9 and TRBJ2-7; D is ambiguous. Germline V CDR1 and CDR2: SGDLS, YYNGEE. The V end lost 0 bases, the J end lost 5 bases, and 12 bases lay between the germline ends. The CDR3 contains 14 residues. The CDR3 DNA follows: TGTGCCAGCAGCGTAGCCCATTCCCCAGACGAGCAGTACTTC. Amino acids: CASSVAHSPDEQYF.

The chain employs TRBV28 and TRBJ1-2; 10 bases are shared with TRBD1. The CDR3 is 15 amino acids. Trimming removed 5 bases from V and 2 bases from J; junction bases left unmatched: 5. Germline CDR1 reads MDHEN; CDR2 reads SYDVKM. Here the CDR3 DNA reads TGTGCCAGCAGTAGACCGGGACAGGGGAACTATGGCTACACCTTC. It codes for CASSRPGQGNYGYTF.

The V and J genes are TRBV30 and TRBJ2-1; possible D gene TRBD2, 7 bases. This CDR3 comprises 16 residues. Germline V gene lookup returns CDR1 GTSNPN and CDR2 SVGIG (reference sequence). V shed 2 bases and J shed 8 bases, with 22 bases lying between them. The CDR3 nucleotides read TGTGCCTGGAGTTCGTTAGCGGGCGTGGGGGGGCATGAGCAGTTCTTC. It yields the protein CAWSSLAGVGGHEQFF.

V gene TRBV11-2 combines with J gene TRBJ1-3, with a possible D match to TRBD1 (5 bases). The CDR3 length is 17 residues. In germline, CDR1 is SGHAT, CDR2 FQNNGV. Trimming left V 1 base short and J 0 bases short, with 13 bases between. The CDR3 nucleotides are TGTGCCAGCAGCTTAGTAGTGGGGCAGGACTCTGGAAACACCATATATTTT. Protein product: CASSLVVGQDSGNTIYF.

The chain combines TRBV30 with TRBJ1-5; D possibly corresponds to TRBD1 (6 bases). V was shortened by 3 bases and J by 6 bases, with 9 bases between the two germline ends. The germline CDR1 and CDR2 sequences are GTSNPN and SVGIG (reference sequence). The CDR3 contains 12 residues. The CDR3 DNA sequence: TGTGCCTGGAGCGAACAGGGTCAGCCCCAGCATTTT. Amino acid sequence: CAWSEQGQPQHF.